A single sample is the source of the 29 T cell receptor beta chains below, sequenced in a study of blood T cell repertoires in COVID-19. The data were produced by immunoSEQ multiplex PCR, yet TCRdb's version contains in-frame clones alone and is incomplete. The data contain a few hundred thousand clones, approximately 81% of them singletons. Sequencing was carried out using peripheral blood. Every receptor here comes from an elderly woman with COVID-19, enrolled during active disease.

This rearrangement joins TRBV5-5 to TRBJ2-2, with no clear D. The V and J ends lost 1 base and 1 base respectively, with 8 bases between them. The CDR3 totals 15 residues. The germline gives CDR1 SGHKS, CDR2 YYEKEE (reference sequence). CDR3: CASSLQPRNTGELFF. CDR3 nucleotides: TGTGCCAGCAGCTTGCAACCCAGGAACACCGGGGAGCTGTTTTTT. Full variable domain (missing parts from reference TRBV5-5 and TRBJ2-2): DAGVTQSPTHLIKTRGQQVTLRCSPISGHKSVSWYQQVLGQGPQFIFQYYEKEERGRGNFPDRFSARQFPNYSSELNVNALLLGDSALYLCASSLQPRNTGELFFGEGSRLTVL.

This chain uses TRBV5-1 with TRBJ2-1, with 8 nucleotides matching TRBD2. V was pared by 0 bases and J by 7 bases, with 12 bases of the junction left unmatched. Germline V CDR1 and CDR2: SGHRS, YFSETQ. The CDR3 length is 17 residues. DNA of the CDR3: TGCGCCAGCAGCTTGGAGGGGTCAGCGGGGGTGAAGAATGAGCAGTTCTTC. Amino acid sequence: CASSLEGSAGVKNEQFF.

Here the CDR3 reads CASSPRGYEAFF. The CDR3 nucleotides are TGTGCCAGCTCACCACGGGGCTATGAAGCTTTCTTT. The chain uses TRBV18 and TRBJ1-1; tentative D call: TRBD1 (5 bases). Germline values: CDR1 KGHSH, CDR2 LQKENI. The CDR3 is made up of 12 amino acids. V lost 1 base, J lost 7 bases, and 7 bases lay in between.

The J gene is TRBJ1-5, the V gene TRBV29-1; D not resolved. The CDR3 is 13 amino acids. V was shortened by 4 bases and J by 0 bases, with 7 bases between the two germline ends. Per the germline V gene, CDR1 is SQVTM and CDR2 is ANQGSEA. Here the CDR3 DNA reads TGCAGCGTTGCAGTTAATAGCAATCAGCCCCAGCATTTT. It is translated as CSVAVNSNQPQHF.

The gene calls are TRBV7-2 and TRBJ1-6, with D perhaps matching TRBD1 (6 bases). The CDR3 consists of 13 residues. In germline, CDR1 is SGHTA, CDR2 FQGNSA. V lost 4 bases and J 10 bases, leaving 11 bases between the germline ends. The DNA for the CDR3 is TGTGCCAGCAGCTGGAACAGGGAATCACCCCTCCACTTT. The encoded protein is CASSWNRESPLHF.

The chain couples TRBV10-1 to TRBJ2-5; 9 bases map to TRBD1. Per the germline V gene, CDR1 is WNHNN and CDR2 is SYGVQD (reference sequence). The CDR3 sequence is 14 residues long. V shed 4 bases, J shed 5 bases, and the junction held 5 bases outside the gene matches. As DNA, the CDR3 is TGCGCCAGCAGTGTCGGACAGGGGATGGAGACCCAGTACTTC. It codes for CASSVGQGMETQYF.

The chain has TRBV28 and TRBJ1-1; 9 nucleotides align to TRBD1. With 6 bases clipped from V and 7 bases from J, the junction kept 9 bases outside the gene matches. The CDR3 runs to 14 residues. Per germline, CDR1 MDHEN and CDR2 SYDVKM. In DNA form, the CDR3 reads TGTGCCAGCAGCACCCGGGACAGGGTCCTTGAAGCTTTCTTT. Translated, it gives CASSTRDRVLEAFF.

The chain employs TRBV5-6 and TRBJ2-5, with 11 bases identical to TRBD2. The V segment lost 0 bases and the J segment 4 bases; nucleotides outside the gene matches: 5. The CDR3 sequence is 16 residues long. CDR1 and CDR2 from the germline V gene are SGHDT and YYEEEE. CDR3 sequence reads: CASSLGLAGSGETQYF. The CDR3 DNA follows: TGTGCCAGCAGCTTGGGACTAGCGGGGTCAGGAGAGACCCAGTACTTC.

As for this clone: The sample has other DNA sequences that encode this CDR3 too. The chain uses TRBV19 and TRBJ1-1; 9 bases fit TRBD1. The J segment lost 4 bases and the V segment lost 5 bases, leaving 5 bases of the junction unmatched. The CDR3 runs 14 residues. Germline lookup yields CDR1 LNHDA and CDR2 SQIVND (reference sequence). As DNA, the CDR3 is TGTGCCAGTAGTCTAAGACAGGGGGGCACTGAAGCTTTCTTT. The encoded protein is CASSLRQGGTEAFF.

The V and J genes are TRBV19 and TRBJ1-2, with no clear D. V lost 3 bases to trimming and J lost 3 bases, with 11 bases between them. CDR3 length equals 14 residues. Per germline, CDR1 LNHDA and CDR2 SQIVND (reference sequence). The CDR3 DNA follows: TGTGCCAGTAGTATTCAGTCGGGTGACTATGGCTACACCTTC. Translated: CASSIQSGDYGYTF.

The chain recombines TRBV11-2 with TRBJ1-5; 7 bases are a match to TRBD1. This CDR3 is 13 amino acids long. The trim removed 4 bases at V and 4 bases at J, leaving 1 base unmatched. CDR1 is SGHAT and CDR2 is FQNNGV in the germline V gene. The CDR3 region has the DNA TGTGCCAGCAGCTCGACAGGGAATCAGCCCCAGCATTTT. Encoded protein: CASSSTGNQPQHF.

The CDR3 reads CASSSRTPGGTDTQYF. The CDR3 bases are TGTGCCAGCAGCTCGCGTACTCCAGGGGGAACAGATACGCAGTATTTT. The chain couples TRBV5-4 to TRBJ2-3, with TRBD1 matching over 7 bases. The length of the CDR3 is 16 residues. J gave up 3 bases and V 3 bases, and 10 bases lay outside the gene matches. Germline V gives CDR1 SGHNT, CDR2 YYREEE (reference sequence).

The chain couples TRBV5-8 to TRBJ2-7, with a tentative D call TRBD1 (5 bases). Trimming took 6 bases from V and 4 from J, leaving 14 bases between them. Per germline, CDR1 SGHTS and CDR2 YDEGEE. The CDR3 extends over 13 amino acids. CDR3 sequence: CASNPVQGYEQYV. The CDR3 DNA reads TGTGCCAGCAACCCAGTTCAGGGATACGAGCAGTACGTC.

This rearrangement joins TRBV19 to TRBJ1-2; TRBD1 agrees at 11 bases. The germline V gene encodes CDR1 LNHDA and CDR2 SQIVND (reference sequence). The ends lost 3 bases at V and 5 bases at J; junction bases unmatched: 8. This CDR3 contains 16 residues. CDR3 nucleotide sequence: TGTGCCAGTAGTATTGGGACAGGGGGTAGCCGATATGGCTACACCTTC. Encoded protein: CASSIGTGGSRYGYTF.

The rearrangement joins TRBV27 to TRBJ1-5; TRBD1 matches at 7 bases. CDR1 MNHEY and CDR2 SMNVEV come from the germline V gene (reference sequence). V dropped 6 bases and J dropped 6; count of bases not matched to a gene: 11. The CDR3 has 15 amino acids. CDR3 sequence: CASRGWDSEGQPQHF. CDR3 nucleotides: TGTGCCAGCAGGGGATGGGACAGCGAAGGTCAGCCCCAGCATTTT.

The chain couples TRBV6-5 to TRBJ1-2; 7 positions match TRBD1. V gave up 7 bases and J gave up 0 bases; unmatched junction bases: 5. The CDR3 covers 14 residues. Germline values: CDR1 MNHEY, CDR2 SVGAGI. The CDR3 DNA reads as TGTGCCAGCAAGAAGACAGGGTCTAACTATGGCTACACCTTC. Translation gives CASKKTGSNYGYTF.

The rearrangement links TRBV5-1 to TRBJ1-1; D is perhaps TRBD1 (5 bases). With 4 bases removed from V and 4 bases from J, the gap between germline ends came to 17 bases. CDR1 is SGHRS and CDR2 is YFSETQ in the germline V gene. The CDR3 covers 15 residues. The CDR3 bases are TGCGCCAGCAGCACCAATACTCCAGGGATCACTGAAGCTTTCTTT. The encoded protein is CASSTNTPGITEAFF. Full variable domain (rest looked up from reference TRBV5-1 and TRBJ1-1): KAGVTQTPRYLIKTRGQQVTLSCSPISGHRSVSWYQQTPGQGLQFLFEYFSETQRNKGNFPGRFSGRQFSNSRSEMNVSTLELGDSALYLCASSTNTPGITEAFFGQGTRLTVV.

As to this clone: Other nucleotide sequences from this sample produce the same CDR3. CDR3 region: CASRGQGETQYF. As DNA, the CDR3 is TGTGCCAGCAGGGGACAGGGCGAGACCCAGTACTTC. This rearrangement joins TRBV6-6 to TRBJ2-5; TRBD1 agrees at 9 bases. The CDR3 loop spans 12 amino acids. Germline loops: CDR1 MNHNY, CDR2 SVGAGI (reference sequence). V lost 6 bases, J lost 5 bases, and 1 base stayed unmatched.

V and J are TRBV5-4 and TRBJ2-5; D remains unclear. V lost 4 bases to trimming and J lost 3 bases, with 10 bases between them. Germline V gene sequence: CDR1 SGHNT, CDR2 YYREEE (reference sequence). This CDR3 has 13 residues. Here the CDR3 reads CASSREREETQYF. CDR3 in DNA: TGTGCCAGCAGCAGAGAGCGAGAAGAGACCCAGTACTTC.

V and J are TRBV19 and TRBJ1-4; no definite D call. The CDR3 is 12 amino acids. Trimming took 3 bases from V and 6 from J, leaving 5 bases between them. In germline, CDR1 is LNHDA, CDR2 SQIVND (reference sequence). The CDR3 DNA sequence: TGTGCCAGTAGTATGAGGGATGAAAAACTGTTTTTT. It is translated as CASSMRDEKLFF.

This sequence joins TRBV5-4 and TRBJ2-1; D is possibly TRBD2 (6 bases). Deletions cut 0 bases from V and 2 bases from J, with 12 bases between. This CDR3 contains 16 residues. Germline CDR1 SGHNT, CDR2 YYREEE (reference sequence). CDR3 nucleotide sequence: TGTGCCAGCAGCTTGGGTGCGGGGAAAACCTACAATGAGCAGTTCTTC. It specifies CASSLGAGKTYNEQFF. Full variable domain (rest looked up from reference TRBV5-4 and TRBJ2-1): ETGVTQSPTHLIKTRGQQVTLRCSSQSGHNTVSWYQQALGQGPQFIFQYYREEENGRGNFPPRFSGLQFPNYSSELNVNALELDDSALYLCASSLGAGKTYNEQFFGPGTRLTVL.

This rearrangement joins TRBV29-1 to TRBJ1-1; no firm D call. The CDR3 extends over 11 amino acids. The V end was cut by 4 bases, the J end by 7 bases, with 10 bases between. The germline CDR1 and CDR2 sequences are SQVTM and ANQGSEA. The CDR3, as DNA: TGCAGCGTTGGCAACCACGGTGAAGCTTTCTTT. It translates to CSVGNHGEAFF.

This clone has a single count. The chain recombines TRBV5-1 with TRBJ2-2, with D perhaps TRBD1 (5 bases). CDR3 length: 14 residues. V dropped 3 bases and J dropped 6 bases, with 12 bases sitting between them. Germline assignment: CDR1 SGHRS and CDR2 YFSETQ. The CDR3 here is CASSSATGPGELFF. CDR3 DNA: TGCGCCAGCAGCTCAGCAACAGGCCCCGGGGAGCTGTTTTTT.

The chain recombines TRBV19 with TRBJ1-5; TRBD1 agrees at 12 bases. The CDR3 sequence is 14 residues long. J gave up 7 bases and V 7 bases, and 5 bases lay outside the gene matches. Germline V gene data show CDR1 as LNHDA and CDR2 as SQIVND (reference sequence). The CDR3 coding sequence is TGTGCCAGTACTGGGACAGGGGGCAGACAGCCCCAGCATTTT. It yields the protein CASTGTGGRQPQHF.

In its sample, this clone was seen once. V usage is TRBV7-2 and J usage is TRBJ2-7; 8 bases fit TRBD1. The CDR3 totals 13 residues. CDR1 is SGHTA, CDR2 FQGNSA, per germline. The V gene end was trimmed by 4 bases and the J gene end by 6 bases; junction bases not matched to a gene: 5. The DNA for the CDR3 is TGTGCCAGCAGCTCAAACAGGGGGACCGAGCAGTACGTC. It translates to CASSSNRGTEQYV.

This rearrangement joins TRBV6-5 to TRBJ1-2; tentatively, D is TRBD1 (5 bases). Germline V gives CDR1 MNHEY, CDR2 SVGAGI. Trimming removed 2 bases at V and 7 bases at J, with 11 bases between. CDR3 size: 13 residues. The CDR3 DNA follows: TGTGCCAGCAGTTACGGGCGGAGGGGTGGCTACACCTTC. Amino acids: CASSYGRRGGYTF.

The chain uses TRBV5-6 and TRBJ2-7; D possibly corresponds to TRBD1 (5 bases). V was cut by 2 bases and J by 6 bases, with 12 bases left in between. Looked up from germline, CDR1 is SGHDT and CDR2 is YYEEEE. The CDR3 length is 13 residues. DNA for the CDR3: TGTGCCAGCAGCTTTTATCAGGGCGGCGAGCAGTACTTC. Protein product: CASSFYQGGEQYF.

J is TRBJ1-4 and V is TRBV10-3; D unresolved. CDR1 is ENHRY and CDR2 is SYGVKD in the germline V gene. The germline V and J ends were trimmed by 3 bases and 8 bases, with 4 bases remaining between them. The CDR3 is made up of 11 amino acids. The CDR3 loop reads CAISDREKLFF. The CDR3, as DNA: TGTGCCATCAGTGACAGAGAAAAACTGTTTTTT.

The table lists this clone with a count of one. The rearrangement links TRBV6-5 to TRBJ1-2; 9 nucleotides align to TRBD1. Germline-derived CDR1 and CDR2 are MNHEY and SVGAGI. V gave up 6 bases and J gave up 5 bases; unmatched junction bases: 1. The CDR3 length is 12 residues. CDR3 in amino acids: CASRTGGYGYTF. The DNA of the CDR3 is TGTGCCAGCAGGACAGGGGGGTATGGCTACACCTTC.